This is a list of T cell receptor beta chains from one sample in a study of CD8 T cells in ankylosing spondylitis. TCRdb independently ran MiXCR on the 5' RACE reads; one entry per CDR3 protein. The sample carries approximately 540,000 distinct CDR3 sequences, approximately 12% recorded once. The sequencing sample was made of blood, either unsorted or a sorted T cell fraction (not recorded which). The receptor source for this set is a male donor with ankylosing spondylitis. The CDR3 runs from the conserved cysteine through the conserved F or W. D genes are given only for firm matches. Clone size is stated in some rows and not others, as once, few, many or a class when expanded.

j_call v_call clone_size d_call cdr3_aa cdr3_nt
TRBJ1-6 TRBV12-5 NA TRBD1 CASGLVGPGQTNSPLHF TGTGCTAGTGGTTTGGTCGGACCGGGACAGACGAATTCACCCCTCCACTTT
TRBJ2-1 TRBV12-3/TRBV12-4 NA NA CASRGYWRSYNEQFF TGTGCCAGCAGGGGTTATTGGCGCTCCTACAATGAGCAGTTCTTC
TRBJ1-2 TRBV6-1 NA NA CASNDRPYGYTF TGTGCCAGCAACGACAGGCCCTATGGCTACACCTTC
TRBJ2-2 TRBV29-1 few NA CSAAGTLSTGELFF TGCAGCGCGGCCGGGACCTTGAGCACCGGGGAGCTGTTTTTT
TRBJ1-3 TRBV4-1 NA TRBD1 CASSHHTGGPSGNTIYF TGCGCCAGCAGCCACCATACAGGGGGTCCCTCTGGAAACACCATATATTTT
TRBJ1-1 TRBV29-1 NA NA CSAQMRENTEAFF TGCAGCGCCCAAATGAGGGAGAACACTGAAGCTTTCTTT
TRBJ1-1 TRBV7-2 NA NA CASSPSGVTEAFF TGTGCCAGCAGCCCATCAGGGGTCACTGAAGCTTTCTTT
TRBJ2-2 TRBV2 few NA CASSDDSGGELFF TGTGCCAGCAGTGATGATTCTGGCGGGGAGCTGTTTTTT
TRBJ1-1 TRBV29-1 few NA CSVTEGTNTEAFF TGCAGCGTTACTGAGGGGACGAACACTGAAGCTTTCTTT
TRBJ1-5 TRBV7-9 many NA CASSLAPMTGQPQHF TGTGCCAGCAGCTTAGCTCCCATGACCGGTCAGCCCCAGCATTTT
TRBJ1-1 TRBV24-1 few NA CATSDHLNTEAFF TGTGCCACCAGTGACCACTTGAACACTGAAGCTTTCTTT
TRBJ1-5 TRBV27 few NA CASSLFWGGNQPQHF TGTGCCAGCAGTTTATTTTGGGGGGGCAATCAGCCCCAGCATTTT
TRBJ2-1 TRBV20-1 few TRBD2 CSARSGRDSYNEQFF TGCAGTGCTCGTAGCGGGAGGGACTCCTACAATGAGCAGTTCTTC
TRBJ2-5 TRBV27 few TRBD1 CATKGTGRAGETQYF TGTGCCACGAAGGGGACAGGGAGGGCGGGGGAGACCCAGTACTTC
TRBJ2-7 TRBV5-1 NA NA CASSLSPRGYEQYF TGCGCCAGCAGCTTGTCTCCCCGGGGGTACGAGCAGTACTTC
TRBJ2-5 TRBV27 NA TRBD2 CASSRTSGIMETQYF TGTGCCAGCAGCCGGACTAGCGGGATAATGGAGACCCAGTACTTC
TRBJ2-5 TRBV30 few NA CAWGSPKQATYMTQYF TGTGCCTGGGGATCCCCCAAACAGGCCACGTATATGACCCAGTACTTC